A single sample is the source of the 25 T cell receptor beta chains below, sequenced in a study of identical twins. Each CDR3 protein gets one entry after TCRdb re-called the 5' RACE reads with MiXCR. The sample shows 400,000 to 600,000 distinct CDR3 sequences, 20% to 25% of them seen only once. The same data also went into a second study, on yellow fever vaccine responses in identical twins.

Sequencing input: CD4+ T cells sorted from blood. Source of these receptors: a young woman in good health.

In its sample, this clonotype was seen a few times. This CDR3 is CAISEPGAIINEQFF. CDR3 DNA sequence: TGTGCCATCAGTGAGCCGGGGGCAATAATCAATGAGCAGTTCTTC. The chain employs TRBV10-3 and TRBJ2-1; either TRBD1 or TRBD2 may fit D (6 bases each). V gave up 2 bases and J gave up 6 bases, with 14 bases separating them. Germline lookup yields CDR1 ENHRY and CDR2 SYGVKD. The CDR3 sequence is 15 residues long.

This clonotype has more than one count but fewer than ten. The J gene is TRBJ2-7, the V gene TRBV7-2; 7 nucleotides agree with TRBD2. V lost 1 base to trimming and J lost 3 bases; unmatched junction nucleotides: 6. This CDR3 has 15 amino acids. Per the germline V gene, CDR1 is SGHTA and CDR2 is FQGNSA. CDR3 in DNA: TGTGCCAGCAGCTTAGTATCTAGCGGTAACTACGAGCAGTACTTC. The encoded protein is CASSLVSSGNYEQYF.

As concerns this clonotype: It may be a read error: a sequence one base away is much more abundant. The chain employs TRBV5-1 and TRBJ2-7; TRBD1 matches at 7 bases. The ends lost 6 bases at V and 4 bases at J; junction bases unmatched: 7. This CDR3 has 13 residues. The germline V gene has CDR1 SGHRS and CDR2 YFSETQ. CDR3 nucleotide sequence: TGCGCCAGCATCGTGGGACAGCCTTACGAGCAGTACTTC. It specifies CASIVGQPYEQYF.

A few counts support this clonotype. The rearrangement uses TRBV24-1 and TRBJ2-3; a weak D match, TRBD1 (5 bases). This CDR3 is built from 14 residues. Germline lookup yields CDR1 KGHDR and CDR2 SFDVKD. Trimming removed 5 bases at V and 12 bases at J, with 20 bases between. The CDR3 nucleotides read TGTGCCACCAGTGCCCCGAACCAACAGGCTCATCAGTATTTT. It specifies CATSAPNQQAHQYF.

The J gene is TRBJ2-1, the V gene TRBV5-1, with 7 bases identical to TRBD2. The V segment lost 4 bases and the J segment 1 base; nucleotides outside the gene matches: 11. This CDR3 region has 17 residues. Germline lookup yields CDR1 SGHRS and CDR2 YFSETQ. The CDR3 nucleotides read TGCGCCAGCAGCCCTCTGGGGGGGTCGATATCCTACAATGAGCAGTTCTTC. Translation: CASSPLGGSISYNEQFF.

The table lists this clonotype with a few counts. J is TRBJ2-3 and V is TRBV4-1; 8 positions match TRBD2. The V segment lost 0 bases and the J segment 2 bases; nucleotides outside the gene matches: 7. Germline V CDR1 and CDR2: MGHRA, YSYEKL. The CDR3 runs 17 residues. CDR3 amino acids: CASSQDRAGGTTDTQYF. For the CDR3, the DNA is TGCGCCAGCAGCCAAGATCGGGCGGGAGGCACCACAGATACGCAGTATTTT.

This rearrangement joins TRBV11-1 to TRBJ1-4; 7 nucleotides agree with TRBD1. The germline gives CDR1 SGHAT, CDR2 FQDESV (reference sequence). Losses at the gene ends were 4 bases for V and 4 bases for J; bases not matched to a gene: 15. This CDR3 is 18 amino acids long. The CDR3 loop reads CASSYTGAALLGNEKLFF. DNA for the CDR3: TGTGCCAGCAGCTACACAGGGGCCGCGCTTTTGGGTAATGAAAAACTGTTTTTT. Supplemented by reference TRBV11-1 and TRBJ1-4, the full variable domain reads EAEVAQSPRYKITEKSQAVAFWCDPISGHATLYWYRQILGQGPELLVQFQDESVVDDSQLPKDRFSAERLKGVDSTLKIQPAELGDSAMYLCASSYTGAALLGNEKLFFGSGTQLSVL.

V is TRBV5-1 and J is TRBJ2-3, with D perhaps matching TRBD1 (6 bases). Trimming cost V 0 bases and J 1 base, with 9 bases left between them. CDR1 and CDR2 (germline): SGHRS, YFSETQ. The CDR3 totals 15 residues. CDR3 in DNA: TGCGCCAGCAGCTTGGAAGGGGGAGGCACAGATACGCAGTATTTT. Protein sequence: CASSLEGGGTDTQYF. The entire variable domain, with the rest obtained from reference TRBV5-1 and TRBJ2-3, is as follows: KAGVTQTPRYLIKTRGQQVTLSCSPISGHRSVSWYQQTPGQGLQFLFEYFSETQRNKGNFPGRFSGRQFSNSRSEMNVSTLELGDSALYLCASSLEGGGTDTQYFGPGTRLTVL.

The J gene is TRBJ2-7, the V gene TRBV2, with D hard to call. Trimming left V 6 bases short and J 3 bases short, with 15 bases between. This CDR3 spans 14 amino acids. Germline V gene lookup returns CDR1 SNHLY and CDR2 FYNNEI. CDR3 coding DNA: TGTGCCAGCAGGGATGATCCGGGTTACTACGAGCAGTACGTC. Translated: CASRDDPGYYEQYV.

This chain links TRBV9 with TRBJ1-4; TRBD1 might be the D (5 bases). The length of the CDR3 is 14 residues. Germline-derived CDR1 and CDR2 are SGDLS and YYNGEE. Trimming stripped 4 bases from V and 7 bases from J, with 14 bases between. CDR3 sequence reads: CASSQGPRGEKLFF. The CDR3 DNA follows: TGTGCCAGCAGCCAGGGCCCGCGGGGTGAAAAACTGTTTTTT. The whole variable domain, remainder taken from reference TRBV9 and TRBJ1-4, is DSGVTQTPKHLITATGQRVTLRCSPRSGDLSVYWYQQSLDQGLQFLIQYYNGEERAKGNILERFSAQQFPDLHSELNLSSLELGDSALYFCASSQGPRGEKLFFGSGTQLSVL.

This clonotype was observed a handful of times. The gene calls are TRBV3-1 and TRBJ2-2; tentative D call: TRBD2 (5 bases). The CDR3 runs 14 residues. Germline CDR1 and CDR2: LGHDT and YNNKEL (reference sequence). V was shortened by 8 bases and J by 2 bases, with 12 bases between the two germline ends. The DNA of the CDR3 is TGTGCCAGCGTGGCCGGGATCAACACCGGGGAGCTGTTTTTT. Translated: CASVAGINTGELFF.

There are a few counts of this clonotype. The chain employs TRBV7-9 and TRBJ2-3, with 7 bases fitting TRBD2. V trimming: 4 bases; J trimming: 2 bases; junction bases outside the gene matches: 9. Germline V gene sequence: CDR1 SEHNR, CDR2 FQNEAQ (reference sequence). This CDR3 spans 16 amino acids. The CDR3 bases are TGTGCCAGCAGCTCCCGGGCAGCGGGGAACACAGATACGCAGTATTTT. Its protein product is CASSSRAAGNTDTQYF. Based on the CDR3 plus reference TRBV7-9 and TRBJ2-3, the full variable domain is DTGVSQNPRHKITKRGQNVTFRCDPISEHNRLYWYRQTLGQGPEFLTYFQNEAQLEKSRLLSDRFSAERPKGSFSTLEIQRTEQGDSAMYLCASSSRAAGNTDTQYFGPGTRLTVL.

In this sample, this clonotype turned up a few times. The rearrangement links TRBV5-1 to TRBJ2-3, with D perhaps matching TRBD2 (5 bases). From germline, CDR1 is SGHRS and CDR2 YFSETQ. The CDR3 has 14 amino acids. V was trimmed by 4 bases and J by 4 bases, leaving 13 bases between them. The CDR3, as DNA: TGCGCCAGCAGCCTCGACACTAGGCCAGATACGCAGTATTTT. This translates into CASSLDTRPDTQYF.

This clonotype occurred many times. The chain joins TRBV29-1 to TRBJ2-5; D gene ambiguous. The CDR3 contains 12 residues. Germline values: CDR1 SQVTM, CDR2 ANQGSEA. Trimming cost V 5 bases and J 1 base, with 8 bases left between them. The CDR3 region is CSVRLGQETQYF. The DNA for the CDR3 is TGCAGCGTTCGCCTGGGCCAAGAGACCCAGTACTTC.

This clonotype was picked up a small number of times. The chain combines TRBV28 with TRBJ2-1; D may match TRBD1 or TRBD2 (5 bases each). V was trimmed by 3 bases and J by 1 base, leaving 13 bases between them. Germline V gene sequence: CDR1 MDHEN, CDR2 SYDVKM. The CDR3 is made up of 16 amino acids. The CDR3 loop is CASSLASSGSYNEQFF. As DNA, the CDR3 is TGTGCCAGCAGTTTGGCTAGCTCAGGGTCCTACAATGAGCAGTTCTTC.

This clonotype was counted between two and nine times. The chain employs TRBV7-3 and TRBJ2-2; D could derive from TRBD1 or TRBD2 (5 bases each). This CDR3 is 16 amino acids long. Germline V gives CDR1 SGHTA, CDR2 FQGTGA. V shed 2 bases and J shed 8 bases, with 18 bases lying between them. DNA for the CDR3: TGTGCCAGCAGCTTAGGACCCGGGGCCAGTCTAGGGGAGCTGTTTTTT. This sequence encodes CASSLGPGASLGELFF.

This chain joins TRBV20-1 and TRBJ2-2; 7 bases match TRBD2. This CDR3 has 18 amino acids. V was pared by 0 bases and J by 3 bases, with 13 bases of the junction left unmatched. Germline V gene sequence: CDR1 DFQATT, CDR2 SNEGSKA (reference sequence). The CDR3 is CSARDPSGGRTHTGELFF. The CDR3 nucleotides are TGCAGTGCTAGAGATCCTAGTGGCGGGAGAACGCACACCGGGGAGCTGTTTTTT.

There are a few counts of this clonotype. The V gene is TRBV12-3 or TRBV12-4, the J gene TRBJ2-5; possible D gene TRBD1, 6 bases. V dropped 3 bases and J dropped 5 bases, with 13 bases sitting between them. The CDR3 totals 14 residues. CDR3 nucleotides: TGTGCCAGCAGTTTTTTTGGACAGAGCGAGACCCAGTACTTC. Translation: CASSFFGQSETQYF.

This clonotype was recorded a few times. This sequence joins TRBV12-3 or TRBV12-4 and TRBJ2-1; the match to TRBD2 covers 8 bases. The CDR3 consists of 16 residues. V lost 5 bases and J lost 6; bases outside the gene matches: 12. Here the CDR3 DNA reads TGTGCCAGCAGTCCCTCAGCGGGAGTAGGGGGCAATGAGCAGTTCTTC. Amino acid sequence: CASSPSAGVGGNEQFF.

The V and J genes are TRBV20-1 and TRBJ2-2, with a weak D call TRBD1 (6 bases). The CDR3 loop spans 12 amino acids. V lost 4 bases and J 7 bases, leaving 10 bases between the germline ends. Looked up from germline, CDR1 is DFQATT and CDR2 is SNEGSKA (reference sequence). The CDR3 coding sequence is TGCAGTGCTACCCTAGGGGGCGGGGAGCTGTTTTTT. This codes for CSATLGGGELFF.

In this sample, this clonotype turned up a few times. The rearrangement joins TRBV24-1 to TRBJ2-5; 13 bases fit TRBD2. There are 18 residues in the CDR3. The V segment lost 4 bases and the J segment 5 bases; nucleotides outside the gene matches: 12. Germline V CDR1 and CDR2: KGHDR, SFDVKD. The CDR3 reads CATSDPGLAGPRGETQYF. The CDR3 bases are TGTGCCACCAGTGACCCGGGACTAGCGGGGCCGAGGGGCGAGACCCAGTACTTC.

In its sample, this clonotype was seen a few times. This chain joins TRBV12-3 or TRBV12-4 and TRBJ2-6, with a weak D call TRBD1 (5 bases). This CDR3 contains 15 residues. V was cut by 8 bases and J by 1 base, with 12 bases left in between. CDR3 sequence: CASSRQPSGANVLTF. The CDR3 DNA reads TGTGCCAGCTCCCGACAGCCTTCTGGGGCCAACGTCCTGACTTTC.

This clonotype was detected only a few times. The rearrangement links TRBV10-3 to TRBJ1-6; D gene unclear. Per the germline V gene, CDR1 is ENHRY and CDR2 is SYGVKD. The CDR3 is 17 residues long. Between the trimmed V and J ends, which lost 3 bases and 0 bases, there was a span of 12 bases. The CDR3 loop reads CAISDNKESSYNSPLHF. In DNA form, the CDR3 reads TGTGCCATCAGTGACAACAAGGAGAGCTCCTATAATTCACCCCTCCACTTT.

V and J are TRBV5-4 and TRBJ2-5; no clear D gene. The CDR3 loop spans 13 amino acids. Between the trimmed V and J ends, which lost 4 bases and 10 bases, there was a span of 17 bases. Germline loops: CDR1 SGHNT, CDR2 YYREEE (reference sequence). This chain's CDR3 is CASSPPPGTDQYF. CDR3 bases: TGTGCCAGCAGCCCCCCACCGGGTACGGACCAGTACTTC.

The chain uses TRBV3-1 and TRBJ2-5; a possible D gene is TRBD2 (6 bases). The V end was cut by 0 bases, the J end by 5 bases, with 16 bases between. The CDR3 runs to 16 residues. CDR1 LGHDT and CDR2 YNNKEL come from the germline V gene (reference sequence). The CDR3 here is CASSQDLKSSAETQYF. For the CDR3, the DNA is TGTGCCAGCAGCCAAGATCTAAAGTCTAGCGCTGAGACCCAGTACTTC.